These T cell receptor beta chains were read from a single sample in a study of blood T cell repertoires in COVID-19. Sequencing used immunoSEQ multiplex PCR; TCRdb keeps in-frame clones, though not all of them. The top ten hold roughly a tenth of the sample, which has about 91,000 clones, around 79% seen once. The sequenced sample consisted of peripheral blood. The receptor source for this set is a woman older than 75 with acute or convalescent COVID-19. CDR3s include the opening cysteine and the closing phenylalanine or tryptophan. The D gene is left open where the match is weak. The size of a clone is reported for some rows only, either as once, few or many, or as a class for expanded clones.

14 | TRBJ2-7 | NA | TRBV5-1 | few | CATARLDSLGEQYF | TGCGCCACCGCCCGATTGGACAGTTTGGGTGAGCAGTACTTC
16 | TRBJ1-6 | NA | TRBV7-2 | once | CASSLVGATYNSPLHF | TGTGCCAGCAGCTTAGTTGGGGCGACCTATAATTCACCCCTCCACTTT
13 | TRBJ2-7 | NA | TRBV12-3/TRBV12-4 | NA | CASSSNGHVKQYF | TGTGCCAGCAGTTCCAATGGACATGTCAAGCAGTACTTC
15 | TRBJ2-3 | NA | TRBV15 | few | CATSRLAGNTDTQYF | TGTGCCACCAGCAGACTGGCGGGAAACACAGATACGCAGTATTTT
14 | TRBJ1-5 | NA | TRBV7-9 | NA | CASSLAGFGQPQHF | TGTGCCAGCAGCTTGGCGGGGTTCGGGCAGCCCCAGCATTTT
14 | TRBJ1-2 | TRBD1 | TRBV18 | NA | CASSLDRVNYGYTF | TGTGCCAGCTCCCTGGACAGGGTGAACTATGGCTACACCTTC
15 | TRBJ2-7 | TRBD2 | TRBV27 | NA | CASSLGGEGLYEQYF | TGTGCCAGCAGCCTGGGAGGGGAGGGCCTCTACGAGCAGTACTTC
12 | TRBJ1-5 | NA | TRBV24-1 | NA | CALNGGKQPQHF | TGTGCCCTCAATGGGGGGAAACAGCCCCAGCATTTT
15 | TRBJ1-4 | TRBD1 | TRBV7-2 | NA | CASSPTGQGTEKLFF | TGTGCCAGCAGTCCAACGGGACAGGGGACGGAAAAACTGTTTTTT
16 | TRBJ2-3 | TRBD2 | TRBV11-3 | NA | CASSVGGAGEWHTQYF | TGTGCCAGCAGCGTCGGGGGTGCGGGAGAATGGCATACGCAGTATTTT
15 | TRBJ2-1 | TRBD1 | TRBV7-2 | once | CASSSGQTPYNEQFF | TGTGCCAGCAGCTCGGGACAGACGCCATACAATGAGCAGTTCTTC
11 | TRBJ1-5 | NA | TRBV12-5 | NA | CASASGGPQHF | TGTGCTAGTGCCTCCGGGGGGCCCCAGCATTTT
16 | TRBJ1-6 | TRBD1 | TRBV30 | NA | CAWSPTGDRVNSPLHF | TGTGCCTGGAGTCCCACTGGGGACAGGGTTAATTCACCCCTCCACTTT
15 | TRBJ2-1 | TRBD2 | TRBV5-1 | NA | CASSARTSGRDEQFF | TGCGCCAGCAGCGCACGGACTAGCGGGCGCGATGAGCAGTTCTTC
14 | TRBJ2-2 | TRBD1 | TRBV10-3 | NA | CAPFDRGSNGELFF | TGTGCCCCGTTCGACAGGGGTTCTAACGGGGAGCTGTTTTTT
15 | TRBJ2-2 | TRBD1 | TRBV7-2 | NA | CASSSPGQGKGELFF | TGTGCCAGCAGCTCACCGGGACAGGGGAAGGGGGAGCTGTTTTTT
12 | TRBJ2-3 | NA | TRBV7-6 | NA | CASSSYTDTQYF | TGTGCCAGCAGCTCCTACACAGATACGCAGTATTTT
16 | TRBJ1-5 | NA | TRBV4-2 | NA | CASSQDPGRVNQPQHF | TGTGCCAGCAGCCAAGATCCGGGGAGGGTCAATCAGCCCCAGCATTTT
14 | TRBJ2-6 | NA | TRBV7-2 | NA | CASSFPSGANVLTF | TGTGCCAGCAGCTTCCCGTCTGGGGCCAACGTCCTGACTTTC
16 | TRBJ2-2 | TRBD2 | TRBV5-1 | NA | CASSFGGGANTGELFF | TGCGCCAGCAGCTTTGGTGGGGGGGCGAACACCGGGGAGCTGTTTTTT
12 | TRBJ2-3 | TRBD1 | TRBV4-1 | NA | CASSQATGVQYF | TGCGCCAGCAGCCAAGCGACAGGGGTGCAGTATTTT
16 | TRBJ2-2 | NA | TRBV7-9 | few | CASSPRASVGTGELFF | TGTGCCAGCAGCCCGAGGGCATCGGTAGGCACCGGGGAGCTGTTTTTT
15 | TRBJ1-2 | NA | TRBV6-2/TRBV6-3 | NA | CASSYDGVSGYGYTF | TGTGCCAGCAGTTATGACGGGGTATCTGGCTATGGCTACACCTTC
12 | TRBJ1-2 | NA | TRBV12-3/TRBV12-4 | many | CASSSPQGGYTF | TGTGCCAGCAGTTCCCCACAGGGAGGCTACACCTTC
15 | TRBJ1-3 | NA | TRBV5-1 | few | CASSFLPGIGNTIYF | TGCGCCAGCAGCTTTTTACCGGGGATCGGAAACACCATATATTTT
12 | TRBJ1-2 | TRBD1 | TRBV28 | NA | CASSLTGSGYTF | TGTGCCAGCAGCTTGACAGGGTCCGGCTACACCTTC
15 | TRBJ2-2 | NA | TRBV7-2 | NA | CASSLVGPNTGELFF | TGTGCCAGCAGCTTAGTCGGTCCGAACACCGGGGAGCTGTTTTTT
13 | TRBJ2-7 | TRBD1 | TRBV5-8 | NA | CASGTGHTYEQYF | TGTGCCTCAGGGACAGGGCATACCTACGAGCAGTACTTC
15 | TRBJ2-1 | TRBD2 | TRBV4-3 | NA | CASSQRTSGSGEQFF | TGCGCCAGCAGCCAACGGACTAGCGGGAGCGGTGAGCAGTTCTTC
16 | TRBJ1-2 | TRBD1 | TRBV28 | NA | CASSSPGQGLMSGYTF | TGTGCCAGCAGTTCACCGGGACAGGGTTTAATGAGTGGCTACACCTTC
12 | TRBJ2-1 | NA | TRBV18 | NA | CASSPNRGEQFF | TGTGCCAGCTCACCAAACCGGGGTGAGCAGTTCTTC
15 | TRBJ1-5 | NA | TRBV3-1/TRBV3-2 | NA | CASSQGQGPNQPQHF | TGTGCCAGCAGCCAAGGGCAGGGCCCAAATCAGCCCCAGCATTTT
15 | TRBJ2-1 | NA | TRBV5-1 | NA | CASIGSGRSYNEQFF | TGCGCCAGCATCGGGAGCGGCCGATCCTACAATGAGCAGTTCTTC
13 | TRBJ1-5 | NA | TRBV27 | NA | CASSRESNQPQHF | TGTGCCAGCAGCCGAGAAAGCAATCAGCCCCAGCATTTT
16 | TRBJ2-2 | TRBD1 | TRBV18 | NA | CASSPGTAANTGELFF | TGTGCCAGCTCACCCGGGACAGCTGCGAACACCGGGGAGCTGTTTTTT
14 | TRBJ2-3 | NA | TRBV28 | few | CASTLQTSTDTQYF | TGTGCCAGCACGCTCCAGACTAGCACAGATACGCAGTATTTT
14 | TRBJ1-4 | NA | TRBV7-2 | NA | CASKQGATNEKLFF | TGTGCCAGCAAACAGGGCGCAACTAATGAAAAACTGTTTTTT
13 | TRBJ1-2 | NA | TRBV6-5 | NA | CASNPTATYGYTF | TGTGCCAGCAACCCGACAGCGACCTATGGCTACACCTTC
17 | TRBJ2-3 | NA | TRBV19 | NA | CASSATRTVTSTDTQYF | TGTGCCAGTAGTGCAACCCGGACAGTCACTAGCACAGATACGCAGTATTTT
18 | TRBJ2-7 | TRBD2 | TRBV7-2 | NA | CASSLGGRGLAGGYEQYF | TGTGCCAGCAGCTTAGGAGGCCGTGGACTAGCGGGAGGCTACGAGCAGTACTTC
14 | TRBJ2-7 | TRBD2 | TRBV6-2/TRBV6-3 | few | CASSLTSVRDEQYF | TGTGCCAGCAGTCTGACTAGCGTGAGGGACGAGCAGTACTTC